This TCR beta chain is drawn from a study of cytomegalovirus exposure and HLA in healthy donors. Findings and limits, study-wide: A later analysis reportedly found that, within productive TCRs, an Asian-associated ancestry cluster had fewer N-insertions than the mean observed across the roughly 610 donors. When a later analysis compared HLA-associated TCR beta chains with equally common others, the HLA-associated chains turned out to be more clonally expanded and to have lower generation probabilities. A later analysis linked a missense variant in DCLRE1C to the trimming of TCR beta V and J genes.

Unmatched junction bases numbered 10, after V lost 4 bases and J lost 5 bases. CDR1 and CDR2 from the germline V gene are MNHNS and SASEGT. This CDR3 comprises 16 residues. Use of 60 Vbeta and 13 Jbeta primers characterized the PCR. The table came from immunoSEQ multiplex PCR; TCRdb's copy has only in-frame clones and leaves some out. The sample lists about 72,000 clones; 65% to 70% were seen once. This clone turned up a few times. Its antigen is not known. This clonotype was sampled from a middle-aged man in good health and CMV-seropositive. The sample consisted of PBMCs. This rearrangement joins TRBV6-1 to TRBJ1-5, with 8 bases aligning to TRBD1. The CDR3 reads CASSAYGQGRDQPQHF. CDR3 bases: TGTGCCAGCAGTGCCTATGGACAGGGAAGGGATCAGCCCCAGCATTTT.